The clone carrying this T cell receptor beta chain has only one observation. This specimen belongs to a study of blood T cells in healthy people across ages. This CDR3 is built from 15 residues. V was cut by 8 bases and J by 8 bases, with 21 bases left in between. Germline V gene data show CDR1 as SGHTA and CDR2 as FQGNSA. PCR was performed a second time for about 7 to 12 cycles using a sample-barcoded 5' primer and a J-beta primer mix. MiXCR was run by TCRdb on the 5' RACE reads, yielding one entry per CDR3 protein. The sample lists more than 450,000 distinct CDR3 sequences, around 27% occurring once. These data were also filed under a second study, of T cells of mothers and their children. From that second work: Related pairs of mothers and children showed slightly higher, non-significant overlap versus unrelated pairs. Sequencing revealed no T cell clones that were persistent and microchimeric.

The sample comprised blood. This receptor was taken from a boy under 10 years old in good health. The chain combines TRBV7-2 with TRBJ1-4, with D possibly matching TRBD1 (5 bases). The CDR3 sequence: CTSGSRASGGEKLFF. The CDR3, as DNA: TGTACCAGCGGCTCCAGGGCCTCAGGTGGAGAAAAACTGTTTTTT.